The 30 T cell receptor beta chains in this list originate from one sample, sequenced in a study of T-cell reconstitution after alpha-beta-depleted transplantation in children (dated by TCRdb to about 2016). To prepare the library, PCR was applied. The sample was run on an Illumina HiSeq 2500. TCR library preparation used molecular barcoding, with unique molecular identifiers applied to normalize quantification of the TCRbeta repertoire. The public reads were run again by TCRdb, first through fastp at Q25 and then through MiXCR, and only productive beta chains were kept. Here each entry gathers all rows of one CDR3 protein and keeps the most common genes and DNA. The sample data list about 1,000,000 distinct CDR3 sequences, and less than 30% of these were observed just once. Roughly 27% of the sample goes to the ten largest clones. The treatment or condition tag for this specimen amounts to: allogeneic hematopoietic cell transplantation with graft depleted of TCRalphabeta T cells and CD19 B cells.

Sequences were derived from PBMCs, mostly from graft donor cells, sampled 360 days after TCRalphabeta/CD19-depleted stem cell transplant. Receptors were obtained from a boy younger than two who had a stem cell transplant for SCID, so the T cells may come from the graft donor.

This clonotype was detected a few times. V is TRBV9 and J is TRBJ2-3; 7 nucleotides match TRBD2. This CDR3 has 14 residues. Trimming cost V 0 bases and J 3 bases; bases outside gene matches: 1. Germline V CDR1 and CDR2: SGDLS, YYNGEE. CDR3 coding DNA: TGTGCCAGCAGCGTAGTACTAGCGACAGATACGCAGTATTTT. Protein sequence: CASSVVLATDTQYF.

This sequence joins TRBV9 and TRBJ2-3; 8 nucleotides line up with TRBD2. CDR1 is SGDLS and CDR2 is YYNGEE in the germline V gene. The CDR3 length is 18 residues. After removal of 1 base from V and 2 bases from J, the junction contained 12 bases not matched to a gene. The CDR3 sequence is CASSVSRPAGGITDTQYF. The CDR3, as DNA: TGTGCCAGCAGCGTAAGTCGTCCGGCGGGGGGCATCACAGATACGCAGTATTTT.

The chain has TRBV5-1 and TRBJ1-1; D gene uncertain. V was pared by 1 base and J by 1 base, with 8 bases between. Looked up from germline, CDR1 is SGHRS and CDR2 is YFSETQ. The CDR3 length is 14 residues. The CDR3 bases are TGCGCCAGCAGCTTGATGGGCCGGAACACTGAAGCTTTCTTT. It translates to CASSLMGRNTEAFF.

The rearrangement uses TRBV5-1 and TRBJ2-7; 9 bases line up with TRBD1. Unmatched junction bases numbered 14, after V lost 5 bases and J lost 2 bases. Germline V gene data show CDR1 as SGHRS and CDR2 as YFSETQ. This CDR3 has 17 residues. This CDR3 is CASRTQGAVGLTYEQYF. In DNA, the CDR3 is TGCGCCAGCAGGACACAGGGGGCCGTTGGGCTAACCTACGAGCAGTACTTC.

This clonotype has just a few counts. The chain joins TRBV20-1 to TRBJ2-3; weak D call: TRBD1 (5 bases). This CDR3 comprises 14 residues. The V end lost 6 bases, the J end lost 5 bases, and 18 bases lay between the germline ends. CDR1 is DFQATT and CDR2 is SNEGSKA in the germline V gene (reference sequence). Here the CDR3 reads CSASVGLDRDTQYF. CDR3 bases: TGCAGTGCCTCCGTAGGGCTAGACAGAGATACGCAGTATTTT.

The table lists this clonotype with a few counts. CDR3 protein: CASSTGEGANEQFF. The CDR3 bases are TGCGCCAGCAGTACAGGGGAGGGTGCCAATGAGCAGTTCTTC. V usage is TRBV5-1 and J usage is TRBJ2-1; perhaps D is TRBD1 or TRBD2 (7 bases each). The CDR3 contains 14 residues. V was pared by 5 bases and J by 6 bases, with 15 bases between. CDR1 is SGHRS and CDR2 is YFSETQ in the germline V gene.

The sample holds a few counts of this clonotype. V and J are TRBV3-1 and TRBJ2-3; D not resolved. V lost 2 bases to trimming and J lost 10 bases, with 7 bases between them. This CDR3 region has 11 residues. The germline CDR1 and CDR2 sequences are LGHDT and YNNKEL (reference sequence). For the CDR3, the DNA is TGTGCCAGCAGCCAAAGAAGTGCGCAGTATTTT. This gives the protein CASSQRSAQYF.

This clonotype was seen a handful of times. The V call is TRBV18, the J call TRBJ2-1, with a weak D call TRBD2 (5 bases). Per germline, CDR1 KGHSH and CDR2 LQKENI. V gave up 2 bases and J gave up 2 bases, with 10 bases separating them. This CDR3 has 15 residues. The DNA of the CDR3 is TGTGCCAGCTCACCAGGGTACGGGGCCTACAATGAGCAGTTCTTC. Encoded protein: CASSPGYGAYNEQFF.

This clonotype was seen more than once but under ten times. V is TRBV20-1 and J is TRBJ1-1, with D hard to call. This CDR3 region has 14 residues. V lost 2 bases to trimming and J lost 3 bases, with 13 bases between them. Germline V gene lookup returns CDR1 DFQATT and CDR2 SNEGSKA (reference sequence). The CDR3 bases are TGCAGTGCTAGAAAGAGGGCCTGGGACACTGAAGCTTTCTTT. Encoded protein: CSARKRAWDTEAFF.

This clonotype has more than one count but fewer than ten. CDR3 sequence reads: CASSLHRASSGNTIYF. CDR3 in DNA: TGTGCCAGCAGCTTACATCGGGCGTCTTCTGGAAACACCATATATTTT. The V and J genes are TRBV7-2 and TRBJ1-3, with no clear D. This CDR3 spans 16 amino acids. Germline assignment: CDR1 SGHTA and CDR2 FQGNSA. The V and J ends lost 2 bases and 1 base respectively, with 12 bases between them.

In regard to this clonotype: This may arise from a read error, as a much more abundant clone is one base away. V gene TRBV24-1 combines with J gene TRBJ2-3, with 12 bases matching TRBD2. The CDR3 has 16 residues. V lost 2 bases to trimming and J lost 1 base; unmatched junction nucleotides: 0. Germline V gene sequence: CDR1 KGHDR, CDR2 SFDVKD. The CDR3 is CATSDWTSGGTDTQYF. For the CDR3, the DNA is TGTGCCACCAGTGATTGGACTAGCGGGGGCACAGATACGCAGTATTTT.

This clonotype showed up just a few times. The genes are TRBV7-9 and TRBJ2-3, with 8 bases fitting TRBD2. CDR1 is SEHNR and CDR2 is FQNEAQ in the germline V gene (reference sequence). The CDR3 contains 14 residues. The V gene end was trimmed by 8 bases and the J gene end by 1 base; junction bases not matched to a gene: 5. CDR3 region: CASAGRGGTDTQYF. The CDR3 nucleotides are TGTGCCAGCGCCGGGCGGGGGGGCACAGATACGCAGTATTTT.

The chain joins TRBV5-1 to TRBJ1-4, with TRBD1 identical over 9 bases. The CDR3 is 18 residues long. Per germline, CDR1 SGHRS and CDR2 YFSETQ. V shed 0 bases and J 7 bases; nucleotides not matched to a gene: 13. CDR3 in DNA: TGCGCCAGCAGCTTGGTTTCGAAAACGGGACAGGGAAGTGAAAAACTGTTTTTT. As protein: CASSLVSKTGQGSEKLFF.

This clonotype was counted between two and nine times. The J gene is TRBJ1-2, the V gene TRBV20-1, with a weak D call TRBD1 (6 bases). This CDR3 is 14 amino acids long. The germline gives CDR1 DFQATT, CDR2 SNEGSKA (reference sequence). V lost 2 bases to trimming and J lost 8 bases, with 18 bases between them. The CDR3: CSARLSRGAYGYTF. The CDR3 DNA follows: TGCAGTGCTAGACTTAGCAGGGGAGCTTACGGCTACACCTTC.

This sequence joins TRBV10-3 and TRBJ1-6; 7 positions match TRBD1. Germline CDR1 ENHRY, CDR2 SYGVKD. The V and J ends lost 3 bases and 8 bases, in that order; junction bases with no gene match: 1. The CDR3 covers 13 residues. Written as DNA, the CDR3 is TGTGCCATCAGTGACAGGGGGGATTCACCCCTCCACTTT. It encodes CAISDRGDSPLHF.

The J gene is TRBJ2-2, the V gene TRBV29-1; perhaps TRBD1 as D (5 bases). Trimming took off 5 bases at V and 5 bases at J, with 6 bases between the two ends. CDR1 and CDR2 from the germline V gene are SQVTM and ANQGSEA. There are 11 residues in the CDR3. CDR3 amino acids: CSVKGTGELFF. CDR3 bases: TGCAGCGTTAAGGGGACCGGGGAGCTGTTTTTT.

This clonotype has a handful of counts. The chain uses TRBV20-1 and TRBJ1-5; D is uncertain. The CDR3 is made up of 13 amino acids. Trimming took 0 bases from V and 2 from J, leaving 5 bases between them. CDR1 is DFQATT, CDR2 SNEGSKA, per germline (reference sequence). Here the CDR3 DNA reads TGCAGTGCTAGAGATGGGGGCAATCAGCCCCAGCATTTT. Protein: CSARDGGNQPQHF.

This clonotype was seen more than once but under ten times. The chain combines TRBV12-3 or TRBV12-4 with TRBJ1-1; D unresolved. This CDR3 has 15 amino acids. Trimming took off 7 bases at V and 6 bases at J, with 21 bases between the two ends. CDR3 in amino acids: CASTPTGWNSAEAFF. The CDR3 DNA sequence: TGTGCCAGCACCCCGACGGGGTGGAACTCCGCTGAAGCTTTCTTT.

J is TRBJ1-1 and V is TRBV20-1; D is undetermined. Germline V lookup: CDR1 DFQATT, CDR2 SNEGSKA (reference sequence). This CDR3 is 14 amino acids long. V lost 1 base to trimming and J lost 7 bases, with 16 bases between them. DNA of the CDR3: TGCAGTGCTAGAGGCGGCGGACCGAAACGTGAAGCTTTCTTT. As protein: CSARGGGPKREAFF.

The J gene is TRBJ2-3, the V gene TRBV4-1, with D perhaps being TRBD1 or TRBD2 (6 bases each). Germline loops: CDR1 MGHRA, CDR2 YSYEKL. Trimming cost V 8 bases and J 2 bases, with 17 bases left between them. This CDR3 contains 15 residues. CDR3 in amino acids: CASGGQGLITDTQYF. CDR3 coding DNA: TGCGCCAGCGGAGGGCAGGGGTTAATCACAGATACGCAGTATTTT.

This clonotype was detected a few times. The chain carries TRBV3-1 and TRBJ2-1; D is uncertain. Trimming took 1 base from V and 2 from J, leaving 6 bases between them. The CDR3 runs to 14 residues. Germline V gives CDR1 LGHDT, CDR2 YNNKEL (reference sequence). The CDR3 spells CASSQVDTYNEQFF. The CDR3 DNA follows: TGTGCCAGCAGCCAAGTGGATACCTACAATGAGCAGTTCTTC.

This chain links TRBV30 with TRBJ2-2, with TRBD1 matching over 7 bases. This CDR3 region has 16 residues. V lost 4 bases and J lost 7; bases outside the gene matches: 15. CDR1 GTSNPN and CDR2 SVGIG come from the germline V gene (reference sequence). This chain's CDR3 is CAWNPERGRWNGELFF. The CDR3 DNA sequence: TGTGCCTGGAACCCCGAAAGGGGGCGTTGGAACGGGGAGCTGTTTTTT. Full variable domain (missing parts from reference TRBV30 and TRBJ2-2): SQTIHQWPATLVQPVGSPLSLECTVEGTSNPNLYWYRQAAGRGLQLLFYSVGIGQISSEVPQNLSASRPQDRQFILSSKKLLLSDSGFYLCAWNPERGRWNGELFFGEGSRLTVL.

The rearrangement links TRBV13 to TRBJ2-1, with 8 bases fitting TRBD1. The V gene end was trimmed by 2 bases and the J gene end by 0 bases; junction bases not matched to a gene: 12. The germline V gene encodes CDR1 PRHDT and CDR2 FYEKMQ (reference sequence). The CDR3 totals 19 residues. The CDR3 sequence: CASSLPRGPLTGSYNEQFF. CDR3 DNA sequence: TGTGCCAGCAGCTTACCCAGGGGGCCCCTGACTGGCTCCTACAATGAGCAGTTCTTC.

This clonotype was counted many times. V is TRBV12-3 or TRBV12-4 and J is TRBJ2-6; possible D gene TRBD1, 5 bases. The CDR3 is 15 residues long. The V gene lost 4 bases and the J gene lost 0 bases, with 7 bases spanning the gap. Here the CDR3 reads CASSSGFSGANVLTF. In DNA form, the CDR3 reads TGTGCCAGCAGTTCAGGGTTCTCTGGGGCCAACGTCCTGACTTTC.

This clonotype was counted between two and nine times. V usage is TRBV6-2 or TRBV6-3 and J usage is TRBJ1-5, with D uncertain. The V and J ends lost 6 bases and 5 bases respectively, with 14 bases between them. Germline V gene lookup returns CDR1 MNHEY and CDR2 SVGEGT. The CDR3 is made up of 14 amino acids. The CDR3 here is CASRVFLRDQPQHF. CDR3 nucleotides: TGTGCCAGCAGGGTTTTCCTCCGGGATCAGCCCCAGCATTTT.

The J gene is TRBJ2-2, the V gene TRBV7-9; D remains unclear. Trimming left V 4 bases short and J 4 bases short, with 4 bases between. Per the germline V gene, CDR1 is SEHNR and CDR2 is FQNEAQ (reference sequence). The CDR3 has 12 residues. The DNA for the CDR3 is TGTGCCAGCAGCTCTACCACCGGGGAGCTGTTTTTT. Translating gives CASSSTTGELFF.

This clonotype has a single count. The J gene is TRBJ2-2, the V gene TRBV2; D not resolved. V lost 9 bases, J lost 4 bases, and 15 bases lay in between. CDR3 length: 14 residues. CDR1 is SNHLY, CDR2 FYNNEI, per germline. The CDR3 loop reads CASTPDGRTGELFF. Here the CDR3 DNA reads TGTGCCAGTACTCCGGATGGGCGCACCGGGGAGCTGTTTTTT.

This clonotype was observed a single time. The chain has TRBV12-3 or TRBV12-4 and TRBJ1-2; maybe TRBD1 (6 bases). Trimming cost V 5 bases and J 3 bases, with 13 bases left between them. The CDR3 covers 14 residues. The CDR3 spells CASSPAGTHYGYTF. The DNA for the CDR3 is TGTGCCAGCAGTCCGGCAGGGACACACTATGGCTACACCTTC.

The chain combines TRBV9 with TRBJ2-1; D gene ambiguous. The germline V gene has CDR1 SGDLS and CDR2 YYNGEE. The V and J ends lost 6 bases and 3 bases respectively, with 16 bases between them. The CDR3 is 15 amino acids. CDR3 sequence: CASTRIGSDYNEQFF. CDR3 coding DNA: TGTGCCAGCACCCGTATAGGGTCCGACTACAATGAGCAGTTCTTC. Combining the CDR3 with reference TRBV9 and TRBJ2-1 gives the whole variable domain DSGVTQTPKHLITATGQRVTLRCSPRSGDLSVYWYQQSLDQGLQFLIQYYNGEERAKGNILERFSAQQFPDLHSELNLSSLELGDSALYFCASTRIGSDYNEQFFGPGTRLTVL.

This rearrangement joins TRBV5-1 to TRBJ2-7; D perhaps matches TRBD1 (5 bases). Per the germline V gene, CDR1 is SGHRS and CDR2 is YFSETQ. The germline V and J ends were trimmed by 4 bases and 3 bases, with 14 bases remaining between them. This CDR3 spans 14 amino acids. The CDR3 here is CASSLADTLYEQYF. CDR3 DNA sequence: TGCGCCAGCAGCCTGGCGGACACCCTCTACGAGCAGTACTTC.